The clone carrying this T cell receptor (beta chain) was found a few times. Its cognate antigen is unknown. The sample originates from a study of blood T cells in healthy people across ages. General study findings and limits: Higher diversity and more naive CD4+ cells were features of long-lived donors, compared to aged donors.

Combining a sample-barcoded 5' primer with a J-beta primer mix, a second PCR ran for roughly 7 to 11 cycles. From the 5' RACE reads, TCRdb called clonotypes with MiXCR, one entry per CDR3 protein. The top ten hold approximately 17% of the sample, which has a few hundred thousand distinct CDR3 sequences, 27% seen once. The receptor comes from a woman in her sixties or seventies in good health. The sample consisted of blood.

The CDR3 reads CASSGPSGGDGTQYF. CDR3 DNA sequence: TGTGCCAGCAGTGGTCCTAGCGGGGGGGATGGGACCCAGTACTTC. V is TRBV6-1 and J is TRBJ2-5; TRBD2 matches 12 bases. Germline V gene data show CDR1 as MNHNS and CDR2 as SASEGT. The CDR3 extends over 15 amino acids. The trim removed 4 bases at V and 7 bases at J, leaving 7 bases unmatched.